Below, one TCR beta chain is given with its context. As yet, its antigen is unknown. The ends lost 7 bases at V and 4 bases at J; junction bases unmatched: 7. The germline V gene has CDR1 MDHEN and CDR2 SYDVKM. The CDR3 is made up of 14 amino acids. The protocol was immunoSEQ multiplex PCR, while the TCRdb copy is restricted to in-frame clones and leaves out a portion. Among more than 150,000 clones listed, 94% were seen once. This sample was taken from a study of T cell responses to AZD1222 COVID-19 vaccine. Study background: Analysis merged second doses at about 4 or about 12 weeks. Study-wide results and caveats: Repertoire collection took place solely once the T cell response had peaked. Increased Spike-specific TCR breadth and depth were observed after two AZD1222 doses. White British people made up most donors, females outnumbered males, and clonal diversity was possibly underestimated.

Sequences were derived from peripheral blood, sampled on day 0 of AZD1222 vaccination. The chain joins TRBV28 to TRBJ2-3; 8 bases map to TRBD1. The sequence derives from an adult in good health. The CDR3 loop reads CASNLDRGPDTQYF. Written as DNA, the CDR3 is TGTGCCAGCAACCTTGACAGGGGACCAGATACGCAGTATTTT. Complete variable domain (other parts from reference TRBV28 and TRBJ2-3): DVKVTQSSRYLVKRTGEKVFLECVQDMDHENMFWYRQDPGLGLRLIYFSYDVKMKEKGDIPEGYSVSREKKERFSLILESASTNQTSMYLCASNLDRGPDTQYFGPGTRLTVL.